The entry below describes one T cell receptor beta chain. Its antigen is currently unknown. The sample belongs to a study of CD8 T cells in ankylosing spondylitis. Study conclusions and caveats: Ankylosing spondylitis blood seemed to carry a telltale TCR beta motif made of about 8 highly homologous variants. Disease-linked clones, CD8+, were relatively rare in peripheral blood.

Trimming removed 5 bases from V and 1 base from J, with 12 bases in between. Per germline, CDR1 SGHRS and CDR2 YFSETQ. The CDR3 runs 15 residues. TCR beta libraries were made by quantitative 5'-RACE with molecular barcodes. TCRdb re-called the 5' RACE reads through MiXCR, storing one row per CDR3 protein. The sample shows 650,000 to 800,000 distinct CDR3 sequences, roughly 20% of them seen only once. This clonotype was sampled from a male donor with ankylosing spondylitis. Sequenced sample: blood, either unsorted or a sorted T cell fraction (not recorded which). The chain employs TRBV5-1 and TRBJ2-2; D not certain. DNA for the CDR3: TGCGCCAGCAGTCCCACTTCACTGAACACCGGGGAGCTGTTTTTT. This encodes CASSPTSLNTGELFF.